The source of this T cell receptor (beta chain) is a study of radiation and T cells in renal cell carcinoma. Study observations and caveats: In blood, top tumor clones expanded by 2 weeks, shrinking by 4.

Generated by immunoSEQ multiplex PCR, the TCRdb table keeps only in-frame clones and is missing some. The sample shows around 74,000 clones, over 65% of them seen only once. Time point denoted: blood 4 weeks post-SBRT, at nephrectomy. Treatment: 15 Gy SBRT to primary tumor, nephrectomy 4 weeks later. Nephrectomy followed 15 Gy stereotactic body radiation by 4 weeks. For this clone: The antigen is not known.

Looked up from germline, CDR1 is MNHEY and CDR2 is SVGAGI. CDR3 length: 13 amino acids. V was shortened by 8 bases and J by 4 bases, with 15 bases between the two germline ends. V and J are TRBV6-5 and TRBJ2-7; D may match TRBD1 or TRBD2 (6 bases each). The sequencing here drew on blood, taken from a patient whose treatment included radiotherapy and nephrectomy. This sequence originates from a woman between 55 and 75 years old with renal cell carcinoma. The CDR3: CASLGGKSYEQYF. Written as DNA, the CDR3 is TGTGCCAGCCTAGGGGGGAAATCTTACGAGCAGTACTTC.